This TCR beta chain was captured in a study of CD4 T cells in relation to SARS-CoV-2 and coronaviruses. Study context: After roughly ten days of antigen culture, PBMC TCR beta CDR3s were sequenced.

Turning to this clone: Its antigen remains unidentified.

Study findings and constraints: In roughly two thirds of donors, memory CD4+ clonotypes crossrecognized SARS-CoV-2 and at least one common cold coronavirus spike.

Germline V gene data show CDR1 as MNHEY and CDR2 as SVGAGI. This CDR3 contains 15 residues. The trim removed 7 bases at V and 7 bases at J, leaving 10 bases unmatched. This table comes from immunoSEQ multiplex PCR, and its TCRdb copy is limited to in-frame clones, with some not included. In the table there are approximately 20,000 clones, about 70% of which are singletons. The unexposed donors gave CD4+ T cells in about 2011-2018, prior to COVID-19. Isolation of CD4+ T cells took place after less than 13 days in culture. As cell numbers allowed, unexposed-donor CD4+ T cells faced SARS-CoV-2 S/N and four cold-coronavirus spikes. Cultures received half-medium IL-2 refreshes on days 3 and 7.

Sequencing was carried out using CD4+ T cells from PBMCs, cultured in vitro. The chain links TRBV6-5 to TRBJ2-3; 11 positions agree with TRBD2. The sequence came from a human donor in good health. The CDR3 DNA follows: TGTGCCAGCAAAGAAGTAGCGGGAGGGCCAAATACGCAGTATTTT. Its translation is CASKEVAGGPNTQYF.